The present entry profiles one TCR beta chain with its context. No antigen is known for it. It has no much larger one-base neighbor in the sample; base qualities were not kept. The sample originates from a study of cytomegalovirus exposure and HLA in healthy donors (dated by TCRdb to the late 2010s). Concerning the study at large: An earlier analysis of 587 of the donors reported over 250 Gb of sequence data and roughly 120 million unique TCR beta sequences obtained from roughly 180 million T cells. An early release that covered several hundred HLA-typed donors contained around 300 gigabases of sequencing data and 70 million to 100 million unique TCR sequences. The genetic ancestry cluster associated with self-reported Caucasian donors included about four fifths of the roughly 360 genotyped donors. The aim of the study was to test whether cataloging public T cell receptors could identify signatures of past pathogen exposure. Using immunosequencing, the study profiled T cell repertoires from around 680 subjects and related those repertoires to cytomegalovirus serostatus. Besides the first cohort of approximately 710 subjects, a separate validation cohort made up of 120 different subjects was used. High-throughput TCR immunosequencing, statistical association of individual TCRs with disease status, and machine learning were combined to predict cytomegalovirus infection status. In a later analysis, previously published TCR beta repertoires from about 670 donors were re-analyzed and high-resolution HLA genotyping was added so that TCR occurrence patterns could be studied. Rather than drawing on any new phenotypic data, the later analysis identified candidate immune exposures from TCR beta sequences and the way those sequences occurred across donors. An earlier analysis of fewer than 700 of the donors applied high-throughput TCR beta sequencing to assess whether each TCR beta V gene segment acted as functional or pseudogenic. Donor age, sex, ethnicity and CMV serostatus were compiled alongside the repertoire data. Genome-wide SNP genotypes for about 55% of the roughly 670 donors were used in a later genetic analysis, which treated that subset as a discovery cohort. Every discovery cohort repertoire had been produced on one sequencing platform. Class I and class II HLA loci were covered by the typing at four-digit resolution. The number of typed donors differed by locus: about 620-630 for A, B, C, DRB1 and DQB1; some 540 for DQA1; some 610 for DPA1; and around 450 for DPB1. Four to six DR-DQ haplotypes were handled as single units for association and clustering, since linkage in the cohort was strong. Across about 380 genotyped donors of the cohort, an average of 235,054 unique TCR beta nucleotide sequences per donor were sequenced, and 15% to 20% of those sequences were non-productive.

The cohort comprised under 700 healthy bone marrow donors. At the time of sampling, all cohort members were nominally healthy, though unrecorded immune exposures were likely present. The donor tested CMV seronegative and was one of the 352 seronegative cohort members. A peripheral blood sample was provided by each donor, and peripheral blood mononuclear cells were used for TCR beta sequencing. Genomic DNA extraction from the blood cell samples was performed with the Qiagen DNeasy Blood Extraction Kit. On the study overall, not on this receptor specifically: A later analysis reported that several top co-occurrence clusters appeared linked to parvovirus B19, influenza, CMV and Epstein-Barr virus. Seventeen rarely observed V segments, including chromosome 9 orphons, were excluded from the earlier analysis of 550 to 700 of the donors because counts were too low. In an earlier analysis of over 550 of the donors, most TCR beta V segments were observed in productive rearrangements about 87% or about 30% of the time, broadly matching IMGT annotations. Linkage disequilibrium might explain the correlated functional status among segregating V segments, but an unknown experimental factor could not be ruled out. While some public TCRs were present in many individuals, most TCR sequences turned up only very rarely across donors. The sequencing pipeline was judged likely to have produced a cluster of highly shared sequence variants as a technical artifact. Specific HLA alleles were associated with 15,000 to 20,000 TCR beta sequences at a false discovery rate of 0.05 in a later analysis. The authors suggested that the approach could potentially be generalized to other disease states and immunological phenotypes. In a later genetic analysis, a missense DCLRE1C variant was associated with V-gene and J-gene trimming of TCR beta chains, and the association was replicated in an independent cohort. The study listed 150 to 200 TCR beta chains as associated with cytomegalovirus. Some IMGT-functional V segments, including TRBV6-2 and TRBV6-3, could not be told apart with the 87-base-pair reads, so those segments were excluded. A further reported finding was that TCR beta sequences accurately predicted the HLA-A and HLA-B alleles for most subjects in the first cohort. CMV serostatus was the only immune exposure information available for the cohort. In a later analysis, HLA-associated TCR beta chains were found to be more clonally expanded and to have lower generation probabilities than equally common non-associated chains. In vitro tests confirmed that a few of the cytomegalovirus-associated TCR beta chains recognize cytomegalovirus antigens. When HLA alleles, especially DR and DQ, strongly co-occurred, attributing TCR associations to individual alleles was difficult. The classifier was reported to diagnose cytomegalovirus status with high specificity and sensitivity in both the original cohort and the validation cohort. According to a later analysis, most CMV-associated TCR beta chains appeared to be HLA-restricted, and the HLA associations seemed to be driven largely by CMV exposure. The cohort was sequenced for TCR beta chains only, and without alpha or paired-chain data the features that could be detected were limited. Because HLA typing was missing for some donors at each locus, association tests included only the typed subset. Presence/absence analyses assumed roughly uniform sequencing depth across donors, an assumption that may not hold. In a later analysis, the rate of TCR association differed among HLA loci, with DRB1 alleles having the most associated TCRs and HLA-C alleles having the fewest. Compared with the roughly 710-donor mean, donors in an Asian-associated ancestry cluster had fewer N-insertions in productive TCRs, according to a later genetic analysis.

CDR1 is given as SGHAT and CDR2 as FQNNGV, both from the germline V gene. V lost 6 bases and J lost 1 base; the stretch between them is 9 bases long. From cysteine to phenylalanine, the CDR3 is 14 amino acids long. The CDR3 DNA has 42 bases and is translated from base 1. Preparation of the library involved the immunoSEQ multiplex PCR assay. The multiplex PCR relied on a mix of 60 forward primers for TCR Vbeta segments and 13 reverse primers for TCR Jbeta segments. The CDR3 region of rearranged TCR beta genes was amplified from genomic DNA by a multiplex PCR assay. Amplified TCR beta libraries were sequenced as 87-base-pair reads on the Illumina HiSeq System. The authors' pipeline ran thus. A later analysis tallied around 87 million unique TCR beta chains across the 666 repertoires, and about 12 million of those chains were shared by two or more donors. Raw reads were error-corrected and collapsed into unique sequences with a nearest-neighbor algorithm that merged closely related sequences to remove PCR and sequencing errors. CDR3 sequences were aligned to IMGT reference sequences to assign V, D and J gene segments. For a sequence to be retained, at least a six-nucleotide match to both a V gene segment and a J gene segment was required. Rearrangements were classified as productive when the CDR3 lacked stop codons and remained in frame with V and J, and all other rearrangements were classified as non-productive. CDR3 was defined according to IMGT convention as the region running from the second conserved V-encoded cysteine to the conserved J-encoded phenylalanine. In an earlier analysis of some 550 of the donors, sequences lacking an unambiguous match to a single V gene segment were excluded. In an earlier analysis of a few hundred of the donors, a V segment was called functional when productive rearrangements were above 56.7%, and segregating when the standard deviation between donors exceeded 5%. A statistical classification framework was developed to diagnose cytomegalovirus status using the catalog of TCR beta chain sequences. V and J gene assignment, in a later analysis, came from comparing TCR nucleotide sequences with IMGT/GENE-DB human TR gene sequences. The TCRdist pipeline was used in a later analysis to assign CDR3 sequences and most-parsimonious VDJ recombination scenarios. A later analysis defined each TCR beta chain by its CDR3 amino acid sequence plus V-gene family, and excluded reads lacking a unique V-gene family. A later analysis removed over 500 highly shared, low-generation-probability nucleotide sequences to deal with suspected cross-contamination and a sequencing artifact. In a later analysis, a clonal expansion index was calculated for each public chain from normalized within-repertoire ranks of inferred template counts. Generation probabilities in a later analysis came from a VDJ recombination model fitted to out-of-frame rearrangements, and those results were checked against IGoR. Hypergeometric tests were used in a later analysis to score TCR-TCR, TCR-HLA and TCR-CMV co-occurrence, with a repertoire-size bias correction applied to the TCR pairs. False discovery rates were estimated in a later analysis by permuting HLA or CMV assignments 20 times. In a later analysis, co-occurring TCRs were grouped using DBSCAN, and TCRdist sequence similarity was added for clustering within HLA-allele-positive subsets. Repertoires with fewer than 30,000 or more than 120,000 public chains were left out of co-occurrence clustering, as were about 5 repertoires with anomalous nucleotide sharing. Held by TCRdb, this immuneACCESS table contains in-frame sequences only and omits some clones. Under half of the omission traces to an unresolved V gene where checked; the cause of the rest is unknown. D and trimming were read from the DNA, whereas the V and J calls and clone size are those reported in that table. The sample table lists 150,000 to 200,000 clones, around 87% of them with a count of one. Of the sample, around 1% falls within the top ten clones.

Sequenced: PBMCs. The origin of this receptor is a boy aged 2-15 years in good health and CMV-seronegative. The chain couples TRBV11-2 to TRBJ2-2; TRBD1 is a possible D gene, resting on 5 matching bases. The CDR3 reads as follows: CASSSTGNTGELFF. The DNA is TGTGCCAGCAGTTCTACAGGGAACACCGGGGAGCTGTTTTTT.